The clone carrying this TCR beta chain was seen repeatedly, ten times or more. Researchers amplified the TCR beta CDR3 regions from RNA transcripts. HTBI primers drove first-round RT-PCR of the TCR CDR3. Via MiXCR, TCRdb re-called the multiplex PCR reads, giving one row per CDR3 protein. The table records roughly 420,000 distinct CDR3 sequences, around 16% of them present only once. The entry originates in a study of T cells in Graves' hyperthyroidism and ophthalmopathy. The hyperthyroidism was newly diagnosed and had lasted under 2 months; the patients were aged 18 to 65. The diagnoses drew upon clinical symptoms, serum thyroxine and TRAb, thyroid ultrasound and orbital computed tomography. PBMCs were collected from a roughly 9.7 ml volume of fresh peripheral blood. Trimming cost V 0 bases and J 9 bases; bases outside gene matches: 11. From germline, CDR1 is SGHRS and CDR2 YFSETQ. This CDR3 is 16 amino acids long.

The rearrangement joins TRBV5-1 to TRBJ2-1; 8 bases are shared with TRBD2. Sequenced sample: blood. This receptor was obtained from a woman between 18 and 29 years old with Graves' hyperthyroidism. This CDR3 reads CASSLVLAGGRGEQFF. For the CDR3, the DNA is TGCGCCAGCAGCTTGGTTCTCGCGGGGGGCCGTGGTGAGCAGTTCTTC.